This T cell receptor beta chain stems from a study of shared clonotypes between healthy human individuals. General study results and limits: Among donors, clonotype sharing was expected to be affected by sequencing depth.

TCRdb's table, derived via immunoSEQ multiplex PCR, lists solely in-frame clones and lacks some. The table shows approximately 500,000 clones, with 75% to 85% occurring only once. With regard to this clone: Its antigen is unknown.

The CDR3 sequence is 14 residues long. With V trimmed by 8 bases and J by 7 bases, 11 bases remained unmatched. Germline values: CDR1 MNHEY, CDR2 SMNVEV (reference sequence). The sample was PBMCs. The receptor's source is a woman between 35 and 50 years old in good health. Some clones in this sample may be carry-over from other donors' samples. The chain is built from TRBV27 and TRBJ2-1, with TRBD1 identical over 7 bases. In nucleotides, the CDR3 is TGTGCCAGCTCCGACAGGGTGGGTCGGAATGAGCAGTTCTTC. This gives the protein CASSDRVGRNEQFF.